The present T cell receptor (beta chain) was sequenced within a study of blood T cell repertoires in COVID-19. In germline, CDR1 is LGHNA, CDR2 YSLEER. V gave up 3 bases and J gave up 1 base; unmatched junction bases: 5. This CDR3 is 16 amino acids long. Across under 25 US areas, participants ranged in age from 18 to 89 years. In the source study's methods: It was from reference gene primer amplification that nucleated cell counts were estimated. Data came from immunoSEQ multiplex PCR; TCRdb stores just in-frame clones and leaves some out. The DNA gave D and trimming, while V, J and clone size come from that table. The sample holds more than 300,000 clones, over 80% seen once.

The chain couples TRBV4-3 to TRBJ2-3; 9 bases map to TRBD2. This TCR was sampled from a woman in her forties or fifties who had recovered from COVID-19. Sequenced sample: PBMCs or T cells enriched from blood (not recorded which). CDR3 sequence reads: CASSHARGGRTDTQYF. The CDR3 nucleotides are TGCGCCAGCAGCCACGCGCGGGGGGGGCGCACAGATACGCAGTATTTT.